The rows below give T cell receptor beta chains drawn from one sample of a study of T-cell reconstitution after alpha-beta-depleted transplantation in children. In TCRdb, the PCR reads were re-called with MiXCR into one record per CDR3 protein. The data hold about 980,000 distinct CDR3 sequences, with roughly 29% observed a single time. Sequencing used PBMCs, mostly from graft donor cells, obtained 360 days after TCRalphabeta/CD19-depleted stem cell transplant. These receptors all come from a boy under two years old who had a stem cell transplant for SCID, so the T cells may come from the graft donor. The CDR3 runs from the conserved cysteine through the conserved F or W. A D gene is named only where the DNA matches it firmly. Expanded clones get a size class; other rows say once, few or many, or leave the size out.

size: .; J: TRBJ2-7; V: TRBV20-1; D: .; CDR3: CSARGPPPGYEQYF; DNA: TGCAGTGCTAGAGGCCCGCCTCCGGGGTACGAGCAGTACTTC
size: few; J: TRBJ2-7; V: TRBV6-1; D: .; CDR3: CASSEHRAVSSYEQYF; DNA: TGTGCCAGCAGTGAACACCGGGCGGTGAGCTCCTACGAGCAGTACTTC
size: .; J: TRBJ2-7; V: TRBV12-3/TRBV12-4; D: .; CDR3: CASNGGFSYEQYF; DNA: TGTGCCAGCAATGGGGGTTTCTCCTACGAGCAGTACTTC
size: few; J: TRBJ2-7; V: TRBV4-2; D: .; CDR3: CASSQFVGGGEQYF; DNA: TGTGCCAGCAGCCAGTTCGTGGGAGGAGGCGAGCAGTACTTC
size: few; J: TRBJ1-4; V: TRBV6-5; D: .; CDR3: CASSYDRTNEKLFF; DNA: TGTGCCAGCAGTTATGACAGGACTAATGAAAAACTGTTTTTT
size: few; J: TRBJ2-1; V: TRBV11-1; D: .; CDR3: CASSFSFRGKLAYNEQFF; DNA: TGTGCCAGCAGCTTCTCTTTTAGGGGGAAACTTGCCTACAATGAGCAGTTCTTC
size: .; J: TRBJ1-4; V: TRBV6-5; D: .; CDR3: CASSWAADEKLFF; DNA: TGTGCCAGCAGTTGGGCAGCTGATGAAAAACTGTTTTTT
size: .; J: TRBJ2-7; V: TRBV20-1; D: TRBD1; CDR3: CSASRDRGFYEQYF; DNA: TGCAGTGCTAGTCGGGACAGGGGTTTCTACGAGCAGTACTTC
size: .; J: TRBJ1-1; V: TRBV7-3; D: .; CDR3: CASSLSQLTYTEAFF; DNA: TGTGCCAGCAGCTTAAGTCAGCTCACCTACACTGAAGCTTTCTTT
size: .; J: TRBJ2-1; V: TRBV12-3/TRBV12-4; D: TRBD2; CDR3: CASSSTSGDYNEQFF; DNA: TGTGCCAGCAGCTCGACTAGCGGGGACTACAATGAGCAGTTCTTC
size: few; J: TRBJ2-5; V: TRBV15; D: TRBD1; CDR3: CATSLTGIHETQYF; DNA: TGTGCCACCAGCCTGACAGGGATCCACGAGACCCAGTACTTC
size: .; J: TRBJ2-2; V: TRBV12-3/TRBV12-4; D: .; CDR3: CASSPGLLTVRNTGELFF; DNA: TGTGCCAGCAGTCCAGGGCTTCTGACGGTTCGGAACACCGGGGAGCTGTTTTTT
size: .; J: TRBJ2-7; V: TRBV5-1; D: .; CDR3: CASSLPGRSYEQYF; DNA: TGCGCCAGCAGCTTGCCAGGGAGGTCCTACGAGCAGTACTTC
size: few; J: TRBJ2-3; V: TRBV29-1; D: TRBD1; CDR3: CSVIHRGGTDTQYF; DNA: TGCAGCGTTATACACAGGGGGGGCACAGATACGCAGTATTTT
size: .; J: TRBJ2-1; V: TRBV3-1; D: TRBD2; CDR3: CASSRTRGSGTYNEQFF; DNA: TGTGCCAGCAGCCGCACGAGGGGTAGCGGGACTTACAATGAGCAGTTCTTC
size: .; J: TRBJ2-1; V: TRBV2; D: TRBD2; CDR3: CASSGLAGISSYNEQFF; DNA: TGTGCCAGCAGCGGACTAGCGGGGATCAGCTCCTACAATGAGCAGTTCTTC
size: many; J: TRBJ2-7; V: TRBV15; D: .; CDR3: CATSRDRGYEQYF; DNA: TGTGCCACCAGCAGAGATCGGGGGTACGAGCAGTACTTC
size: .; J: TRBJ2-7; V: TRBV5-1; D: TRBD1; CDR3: CASSLKGAPSYEQYF; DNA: TGCGCCAGCAGCTTGAAGGGGGCCCCGTCCTACGAGCAGTACTTC
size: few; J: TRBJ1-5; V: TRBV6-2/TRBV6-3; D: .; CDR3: CASRTGGFLYSNQPQHF; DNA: TGTGCCAGCAGGACAGGAGGGTTCCTCTATAGCAATCAGCCCCAGCATTTT
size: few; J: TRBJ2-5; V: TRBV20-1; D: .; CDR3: CSARIGFNPRETQYF; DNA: TGCAGTGCTAGAATCGGTTTCAACCCACGGGAGACCCAGTACTTC
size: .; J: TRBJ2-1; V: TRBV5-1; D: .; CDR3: CASSLETGRSSSYNEQFF; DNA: TGCGCCAGCAGCTTGGAAACGGGTCGTTCTAGCTCCTACAATGAGCAGTTCTTC
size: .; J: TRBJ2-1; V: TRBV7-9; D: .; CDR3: CASSLQGSEQFF; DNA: TGTGCCAGCAGCTTACAGGGAAGTGAGCAGTTCTTC
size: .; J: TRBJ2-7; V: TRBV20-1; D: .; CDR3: CSAAAPQVSHSYEQYF; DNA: TGCAGTGCCGCCGCCCCCCAGGTATCGCACTCCTACGAGCAGTACTTC
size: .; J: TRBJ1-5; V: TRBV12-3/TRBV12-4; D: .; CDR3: CASSPRQRNQPQHF; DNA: TGTGCCAGCAGTCCCCGACAGCGAAATCAGCCCCAGCATTTT
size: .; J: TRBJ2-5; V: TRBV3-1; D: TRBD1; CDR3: CASSQERGGGQGGETQYF; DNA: TGTGCCAGCAGCCAAGAAAGAGGGGGCGGACAGGGTGGAGAGACCCAGTACTTC
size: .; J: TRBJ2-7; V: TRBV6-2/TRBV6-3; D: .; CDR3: CASSYKTAAVGYEQYF; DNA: TGTGCCAGCAGTTACAAGACCGCTGCCGTTGGCTACGAGCAGTACTTC
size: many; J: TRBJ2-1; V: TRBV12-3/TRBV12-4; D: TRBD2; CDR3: CASTSGSWEQFF; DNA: TGTGCCAGCACTAGCGGCTCGTGGGAGCAGTTCTTC
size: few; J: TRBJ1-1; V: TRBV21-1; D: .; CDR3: CASSKVPKRAFF; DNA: TGTGCCAGCAGCAAAGTACCCAAGAGAGCTTTCTTT
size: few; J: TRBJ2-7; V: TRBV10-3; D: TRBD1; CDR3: CATRTGVQQYF; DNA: TGTGCCACGAGGACAGGGGTGCAGCAGTACTTC
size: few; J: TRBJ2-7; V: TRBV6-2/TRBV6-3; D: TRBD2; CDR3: CASSYVAGGPYEQYF; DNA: TGTGCCAGCAGTTACGTAGCGGGGGGGCCCTACGAGCAGTACTTC
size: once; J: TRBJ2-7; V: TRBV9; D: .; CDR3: CASSVGNHREQYF; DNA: TGTGCCAGCAGCGTAGGGAACCACAGAGAGCAGTACTTC
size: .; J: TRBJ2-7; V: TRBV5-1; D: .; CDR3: CASSELGWGNGAEQYF; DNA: TGCGCCAGCAGCGAATTGGGTTGGGGTAACGGGGCCGAGCAGTACTTC
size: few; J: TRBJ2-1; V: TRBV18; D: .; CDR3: CASGLVNGNEQFF; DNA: TGTGCCAGCGGGCTAGTGAACGGCAATGAGCAGTTCTTC
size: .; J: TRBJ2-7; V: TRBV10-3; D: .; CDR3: CAISSRGSYEQYF; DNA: TGTGCCATCTCTAGTAGGGGCTCCTACGAGCAGTACTTC
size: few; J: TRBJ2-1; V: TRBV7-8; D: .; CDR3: CASSSAGPHRKEQFF; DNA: TGTGCCAGCAGCTCGGCGGGCCCCCACCGCAAGGAGCAGTTCTTC
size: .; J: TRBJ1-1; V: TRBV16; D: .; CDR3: CASNRQVTNTEAFF; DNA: TGTGCCAGCAACCGACAGGTCACGAACACTGAAGCTTTCTTT
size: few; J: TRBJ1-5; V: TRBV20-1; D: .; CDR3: CSASERTANQPQHF; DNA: TGCAGTGCTAGCGAAAGGACAGCTAATCAGCCCCAGCATTTT
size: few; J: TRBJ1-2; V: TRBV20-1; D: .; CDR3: CSARVRVGNYGYTF; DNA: TGCAGTGCTAGAGTTAGGGTCGGGAACTATGGCTACACCTTC
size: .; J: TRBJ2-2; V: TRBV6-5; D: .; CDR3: CASSYGPGFGELFF; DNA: TGTGCCAGCAGTTATGGACCAGGGTTCGGGGAGCTGTTTTTT
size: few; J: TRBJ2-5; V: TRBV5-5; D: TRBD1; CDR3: CASSLELNRGLETQYF; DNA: TGTGCCAGCAGCTTGGAGTTAAACAGGGGGCTAGAGACCCAGTACTTC
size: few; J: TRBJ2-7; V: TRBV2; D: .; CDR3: CASSVGLISYEQYF; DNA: TGTGCCAGCAGTGTAGGACTCATCTCCTACGAGCAGTACTTC
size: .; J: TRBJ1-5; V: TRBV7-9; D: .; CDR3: CASSLDGYHQPQHF; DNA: TGTGCCAGCAGCTTGGACGGATACCATCAGCCCCAGCATTTT
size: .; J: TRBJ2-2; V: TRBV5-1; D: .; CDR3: CASTGLNTANTGELFF; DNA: TGCGCCAGCACCGGACTAAATACTGCGAACACCGGGGAGCTGTTTTTT
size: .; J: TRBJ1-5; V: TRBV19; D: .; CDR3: CASSPAPVSNQPQHF; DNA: TGTGCCAGTAGTCCCGCCCCAGTTAGCAATCAGCCCCAGCATTTT
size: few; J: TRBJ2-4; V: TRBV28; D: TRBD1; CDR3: CASRPTGTKNIQYF; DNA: TGTGCCAGCAGACCGACAGGGACCAAAAACATTCAGTACTTC
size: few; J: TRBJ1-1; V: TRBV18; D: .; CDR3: CASSRGPGLRTEAFF; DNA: TGTGCCAGCTCCCGCGGGCCAGGGCTACGGACTGAAGCTTTCTTT
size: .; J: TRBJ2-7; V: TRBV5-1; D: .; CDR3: CASSFGAVIPNLQYF; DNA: TGCGCCAGCAGCTTCGGGGCGGTAATTCCGAACTTACAGTACTTC
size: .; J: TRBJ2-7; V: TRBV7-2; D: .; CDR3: CASSLSYYSYEQYF; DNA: TGTGCCAGCAGCTTATCATACTACTCCTACGAGCAGTACTTC
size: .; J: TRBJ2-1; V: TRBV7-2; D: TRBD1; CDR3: CASRPLQGAGYNEQFF; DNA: TGTGCCAGCAGGCCTCTACAGGGGGCGGGTTACAATGAGCAGTTCTTC
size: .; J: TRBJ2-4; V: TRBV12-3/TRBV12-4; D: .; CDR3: CASSRTEKNIQYF; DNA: TGTGCCAGCAGTCGGACAGAGAAAAACATTCAGTACTTC
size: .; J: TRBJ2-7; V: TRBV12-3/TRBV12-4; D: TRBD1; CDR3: CASSLALGRQGARYEQYF; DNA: TGTGCCAGCAGTTTAGCACTAGGTAGACAGGGGGCGAGGTACGAGCAGTACTTC
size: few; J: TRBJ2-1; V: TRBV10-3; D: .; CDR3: CAISEGDEQFF; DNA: TGTGCCATCAGTGAGGGGGACGAGCAGTTCTTC
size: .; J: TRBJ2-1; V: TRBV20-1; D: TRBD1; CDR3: CSGLDRGRLGEQFF; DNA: TGCAGTGGTCTAGACAGGGGGCGATTGGGTGAGCAGTTCTTC
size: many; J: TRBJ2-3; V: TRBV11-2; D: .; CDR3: CASSFLFSTDTQYF; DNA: TGTGCCAGCAGCTTCCTTTTCAGCACAGATACGCAGTATTTT
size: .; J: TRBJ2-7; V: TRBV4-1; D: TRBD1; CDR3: CASSPDPPDRASYEQYF; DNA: TGCGCCAGCAGCCCCGATCCCCCCGACAGGGCCTCCTACGAGCAGTACTTC